A single sample is the source of the 21 T cell receptor beta chains below, sequenced in a study of OX40 agonist ivuxolimab in advanced cancers. Method: immunoSEQ multiplex PCR; TCRdb's copy keeps in-frame clones and lacks some. Of around 20,000 clones detected, approximately 84% appear once; the ten largest clones hold about 51%. The sample was CD4+ or CD8+ T cells sorted from blood, taken in a trial of the OX40 agonist ivuxolimab. These receptors were obtained from an adult with an advanced solid tumor such as melanoma, head and neck, liver or kidney cancer.

The chain employs TRBV29-1 and TRBJ1-1; TRBD1 matches at 7 bases. The CDR3 is 13 amino acids. V was pared by 7 bases and J by 0 bases, with 5 bases of the junction left unmatched. The germline CDR1 and CDR2 sequences are SQVTM and ANQGSEA. The CDR3 nucleotides are TGCAGCGCCGGACAGGCGATGAACACTGAAGCTTTCTTT. It yields the protein CSAGQAMNTEAFF.

The J gene is TRBJ2-5, the V gene TRBV7-9, with 7 bases lining up with TRBD2. The CDR3 has 19 residues. V lost 4 bases to trimming and J lost 5 bases; unmatched junction nucleotides: 22. Germline assignment: CDR1 SEHNR and CDR2 FQNEAQ (reference sequence). The CDR3 loop is CASSSPPRRAGLLRETQYF. As DNA, the CDR3 is TGTGCCAGCAGCTCGCCCCCACGAAGAGCGGGGCTACTTCGGGAGACCCAGTACTTC.

The chain recombines TRBV7-2 with TRBJ2-1; D might be TRBD1 (5 bases). Germline values: CDR1 SGHTA, CDR2 FQGNSA. CDR3 length: 16 residues. Deletions cut 9 bases from V and 0 bases from J, with 18 bases between. This CDR3 reads CASTHLGVGSYNEQFF. The DNA for the CDR3 is TGTGCCAGTACGCATCTAGGGGTCGGCTCCTACAATGAGCAGTTCTTC.

In the case of this clone: Its ends do not fully match the called genes, so a read error is possible. The V and J genes are TRBV7-7 and TRBJ2-1; 9 bases agree with TRBD2. This CDR3 has 15 amino acids. CDR1 and CDR2 from the germline V gene are SSHAT and FNYEAQ (reference sequence). The DNA for the CDR3 is TGTGCTAGCAGCCCTGGAGCGGGGGGAGTATATGAGCAGTTCTTC. It specifies CASSPGAGGVYEQFF. The full variable domain, its missing parts supplied by reference TRBV7-7 and TRBJ2-1, is GAGVSQSPRYKVTKRGQDVTLRCDPISSHATLYWYQQALGQGPEFLTYFNYEAQPDKSGLPSDRFSAERPEGSISTLTIQRTEQRDSAMYRCASSPGAGGVYEQFFGPGTRLTVL.

The V and J genes are TRBV5-6 and TRBJ2-7, with 7 positions matching TRBD2. The germline V gene encodes CDR1 SGHDT and CDR2 YYEEEE. The CDR3 consists of 15 residues. J gave up 3 bases and V 4 bases, and 10 bases lay outside the gene matches. CDR3 DNA: TGTGCCAGCAGCGAGCGGGATGTTACGTTCTACGAGCAGTACTTC. This translates into CASSERDVTFYEQYF. The variable domain in full, with the rest retrieved from reference TRBV5-6 and TRBJ2-7, is DAGVTQSPTHLIKTRGQQVTLRCSPKSGHDTVSWYQQALGQGPQFIFQYYEEEERQRGNFPDRFSGHQFPNYSSELNVNALLLGDSALYLCASSERDVTFYEQYFGPGTRLTVT.

This chain joins TRBV7-2 and TRBJ2-3, with 9 bases aligning to TRBD2. The CDR3 runs to 19 residues. CDR1 is SGHTA, CDR2 FQGNSA, per germline. After removal of 5 bases from V and 5 bases from J, the junction contained 20 bases not matched to a gene. CDR3 loop: CASSRVGARGGARVDTQYF. Here the CDR3 DNA reads TGTGCCAGCAGCCGGGTGGGTGCCCGCGGGGGGGCTCGAGTAGATACGCAGTATTTT.

This clone was seen just once. J is TRBJ2-2 and V is TRBV28, with D possibly being TRBD2 (5 bases). CDR3 size: 14 residues. The germline CDR1 and CDR2 sequences are MDHEN and SYDVKM. Deletions cut 3 bases from V and 7 bases from J, with 12 bases between. This CDR3 is CASSFYPGSGELFF. CDR3 DNA: TGTGCCAGCAGTTTCTATCCGGGGAGCGGGGAGCTGTTTTTT.

The CDR3 DNA reads TGTGCCTGGAGTGTAGGGGGGGGCCTTAGCGAGCAGTACTTC. As protein: CAWSVGGGLSEQYF. The chain couples TRBV30 to TRBJ2-7; possibly TRBD2 for D (7 bases). V gave up 0 bases and J gave up 6 bases, with 15 bases separating them. The CDR3 loop spans 14 amino acids. The germline gives CDR1 GTSNPN, CDR2 SVGIG (reference sequence).

V usage is TRBV5-4 and J usage is TRBJ2-3; 12 bases are shared with TRBD2. CDR3 length equals 17 residues. In germline, CDR1 is SGHNT, CDR2 YYREEE (reference sequence). The V segment lost 4 bases and the J segment 2 bases; nucleotides outside the gene matches: 8. The CDR3 nucleotides read TGTGCCAGCAGCACAGAACTAGCGGGGGGATACACAGATACGCAGTATTTT. Translating it yields CASSTELAGGYTDTQYF.

This chain connects TRBV11-2 to TRBJ2-7, with D tentatively TRBD1 (5 bases). The CDR3 loop spans 14 amino acids. V was pared by 1 base and J by 2 bases, with 9 bases between. The V gene's germline CDR1 is SGHAT and CDR2 FQNNGV. The CDR3 nucleotides are TGTGCCAGCAGCTTAGGTGCAGGGCCCTACGAGCAGTACTTC. It encodes CASSLGAGPYEQYF.

The gene calls are TRBV5-1 and TRBJ1-3; D is ambiguous. The CDR3 sequence is 16 residues long. V was clipped by 0 bases and J by 2 bases, with 12 bases between them. From germline, CDR1 is SGHRS and CDR2 YFSETQ. The CDR3 nucleotides are TGCGCCAGCAGCTTGGCTATGGGGTCGGCTGGAAACACCATATATTTT. Protein product: CASSLAMGSAGNTIYF.

V gene TRBV7-9 combines with J gene TRBJ2-7; 10 nucleotides line up with TRBD1. The CDR3 loop spans 14 amino acids. V shed 4 bases, J shed 3 bases, and the junction held 3 bases outside the gene matches. Germline CDR1 SEHNR, CDR2 FQNEAQ (reference sequence). The CDR3 DNA sequence: TGTGCCAGCAGCTCGGGACAGGGGTTCTACGAGCAGTACTTC. Its protein product is CASSSGQGFYEQYF. The full variable domain, rest sourced from reference TRBV7-9 and TRBJ2-7, is DTGVSQNPRHKITKRGQNVTFRCDPISEHNRLYWYRQTLGQGPEFLTYFQNEAQLEKSRLLSDRFSAERPKGSFSTLEIQRTEQGDSAMYLCASSSGQGFYEQYFGPGTRLTVT.

The CDR3, as DNA: TGTGCCAGCAGCTTAAAAACAGGGGGCACTGAAGCTTTCTTT. This sequence encodes CASSLKTGGTEAFF. The gene calls are TRBV7-8 and TRBJ1-1, with 8 bases aligning to TRBD1. Germline V gene lookup returns CDR1 SGHVS and CDR2 FQNEAQ. Trimming cost V 2 bases and J 4 bases; bases outside gene matches: 3. The CDR3 contains 14 residues.

The chain recombines TRBV6-1 with TRBJ2-7; D tentatively reads TRBD1 or TRBD2 (6 bases each). CDR1 is MNHNS and CDR2 is SASEGT in the germline V gene. The CDR3 has 13 amino acids. Deletions cut 3 bases from V and 4 bases from J, with 10 bases between. For the CDR3, the DNA is TGTGCCAGCAGTGAGGGGGGCGTTTACGAGCAGTACTTC. This translates into CASSEGGVYEQYF.

The rearrangement joins TRBV2 to TRBJ1-2; possible D gene TRBD1, 6 bases. The V end was cut by 3 bases, the J end by 3 bases, with 14 bases between. Germline V gene lookup returns CDR1 SNHLY and CDR2 FYNNEI. The CDR3 extends over 15 amino acids. The CDR3 spells CASSEPTGMDYGYTF. The CDR3 DNA sequence: TGTGCCAGCAGTGAGCCGACAGGAATGGACTATGGCTACACCTTC.

V usage is TRBV4-3 and J usage is TRBJ1-2; 7 nucleotides agree with TRBD1. The CDR3 is made up of 15 amino acids. Germline V gene data show CDR1 as LGHNA and CDR2 as YSLEER. V dropped 7 bases and J dropped 3; count of bases not matched to a gene: 11. Written as DNA, the CDR3 is TGCGCCAGCACCCCGAACGGGGGACAGCACTATGGCTACACCTTC. Amino acids: CASTPNGGQHYGYTF.

The V call is TRBV30, the J call TRBJ1-1; no definite D call. The germline V gene encodes CDR1 GTSNPN and CDR2 SVGIG (reference sequence). CDR3 length: 12 residues. Between the trimmed V and J ends, which lost 0 bases and 5 bases, there was a span of 7 bases. The CDR3 region has the DNA TGTGCCTGGAGTGTAGTTGGGACTGAAGCTTTCTTT. This codes for CAWSVVGTEAFF.

This rearrangement joins TRBV25-1 to TRBJ1-1; D is undetermined. V was shortened by 6 bases and J by 5 bases, with 10 bases between the two germline ends. Looked up from germline, CDR1 is MGHDK and CDR2 is SYGVNS. The CDR3 covers 12 residues. The CDR3 DNA reads as TGTGCCAGCAGGGATTTATTGACTGAAGCTTTCTTT. Translated: CASRDLLTEAFF.

The V and J genes are TRBV27 and TRBJ2-5, with TRBD2 matching over 9 bases. Germline-derived CDR1 and CDR2 are MNHEY and SMNVEV (reference sequence). The CDR3 is made up of 16 amino acids. V lost 2 bases, J lost 3 bases, and 7 bases stayed unmatched. The CDR3 DNA reads TGTGCCAGCAGTTTAGCCCAGCGGGGGGTAGAAGAGACCCAGTACTTC. This sequence encodes CASSLAQRGVEETQYF.

This chain joins TRBV4-1 and TRBJ1-2; possible D gene TRBD1, 6 bases. The CDR3 runs 15 residues. V lost 0 bases and J 2 bases, leaving 10 bases between the germline ends. Germline CDR1 MGHRA, CDR2 YSYEKL. CDR3 sequence (DNA): TGCGCCAGCAGCCAAGATCCGGGGGCCAACTATGGCTACACCTTC. It specifies CASSQDPGANYGYTF.

The genes are TRBV7-2 and TRBJ2-3, with D uncertain. V was trimmed by 3 bases and J by 0 bases, leaving 10 bases between them. This CDR3 contains 15 residues. The germline V gene has CDR1 SGHTA and CDR2 FQGNSA. The CDR3 DNA follows: TGTGCCAGCAGCTTTAGTACAGCTAGCACAGATACGCAGTATTTT. Translation: CASSFSTASTDTQYF.